This TCR beta chain was obtained from a study of blood T cell repertoires in COVID-19. Study-wide background: From the United States, Italy and Spain came samples of acute and convalescent COVID-19. T cells, B-cell-depleted T cells, or PBMCs provided the cDNA or gDNA that served as material.

The CDR3 runs 15 residues. Germline V gene data show CDR1 as MNHEY and CDR2 as SVGAGI. With 4 bases removed from V and 5 bases from J, the gap between germline ends came to 17 bases. Seattle participants joined during active infection and were tracked over time. Methods used by the authors: Reference gene primers were amplified, and this amplification served to estimate nucleated cell counts. The protocol was immunoSEQ multiplex PCR, while the TCRdb copy is restricted to in-frame clones and leaves out a portion. The V and J calls and clone size come from that table; D and trimming were worked out from the DNA. The profile covers a few hundred thousand clones, with roughly 90% appearing a single time and over 10% taken by the ten largest.

The specimen sequenced was peripheral blood. The sequence came from a woman aged 70-85 years with COVID-19, enrolled during active disease. The chain joins TRBV6-5 to TRBJ2-5; maybe TRBD1 (5 bases). DNA of the CDR3: TGTGCCAGCAGTTCGCGTCCACCAGGGTCCGAGACCCAGTACTTC. This gives the protein CASSSRPPGSETQYF.